Sequencing of this T cell receptor (beta chain) was carried out in a study of blood T cells in healthy people across ages (dated by TCRdb to the mid-2010s). Background for the entire study: Template switching captured roughly one uniquely barcoded TCR beta cDNA molecule per two T cells in model experiments. To track age-related changes in TCR beta repertoire diversity, the study relied on deep sequencing normalized with unique cDNA molecular identifiers. Four age groups were formed from the donors: young (average around 15 years), middle-aged (approximately 40), aged (roughly 56) and long-lived (roughly 88). To avoid experimental bias, donors of different ages were distributed randomly across sequencing lanes. Two additional independent replicas of 1 million unique cDNA reads from the same blood draw were analyzed for two donors (one aged 18 to 30 and one aged 80 or older).

Sequences LGHNA (CDR1) and YSLEER (CDR2) are obtained from the germline V gene. V drops 1 base and J drops 0 bases, leaving 10 bases in between. Spanning cysteine to phenylalanine, the CDR3 consists of 15 amino acids. Only the CDR3 DNA is retained, 45 bases long and in frame from the first base. The approximately 41 donors, aged 6 to 90 years, were systemically healthy Caucasian individuals from Russia. About 10 milliliters of peripheral blood were collected from each donor into EDTA-treated Vacutainer tubes. Ficoll-Paque density-gradient centrifugation was used to isolate PBMCs, with at least 7 million per sample. Total RNA was extracted from PBMCs with Trizol reagent, with at least 6 micrograms obtained per sample. For every donor, an aliquot of PBMCs went through flow cytometry to measure the percentages of naive CD45RAhigh/CD27high T cells. This clonotype was picked up a small number of times. Its recognized antigen is unknown. No quality values exist for individual bases; no much larger clone is one base distant.

The library was made by 5' RACE. A second PCR of about 7 to 12 cycles was run with a J-beta primer mix and a sample-barcoded 5' primer. A unique molecular identifier was introduced onto each TCR beta cDNA molecule by a template-switch 5' adaptor carrying 12 random nucleotides. At least 2.5 million CDR3-containing paired-end reads were obtained from each sample. First-strand cDNA was synthesized from all RNA with the Mint cDNA synthesis kit, primed by a TRBC-specific oligonucleotide. All cDNA was treated with uracil-DNA glycosylase and then went through a first 18-cycle PCR with the universal primers M1SS and BC2_uni_R. From the authors' description of their analysis: Each sample was normalized by randomly selecting 1 million high-quality reads, each carrying a distinct molecular identifier. Instead of being binned into consensus sequences, reads that shared molecular identifiers were thrown out. CDR3 identification, clonotype clustering and error correction used MiTCR with a Q25 quality threshold and the strictest error-elimination algorithm. A nonparametric unseen species model with Euler transformation was used to estimate lower-bound total TCR beta diversity. Starting from the raw public reads, TCRdb applied fastp trimming at Q25, assembled clones with MiXCR and retained in-frame beta chains. Rows matching on CDR3 protein sequence are summarized as one entry with the most common DNA and genes. Here the V and J calls rest on TCRdb's processing, not on the authors' analysis. The sample records 1.8 million or so distinct CDR3 sequences, roughly 43% of which are singletons. The ten largest account for roughly 24% of the sample.

What the research found in general, with its limitations: Because donor CMV infection status was unknown, age-related changes in expanded clonotypes were potentially confounded. Estimates of total diversity based on one million sequenced T cells were considered lower bounds and underestimates. A strong correlation was found between observed TCR beta diversity and the percentage of naive T cells measured by flow cytometry. As age increased, observed TCR beta diversity per million T cells dropped in a roughly linear way, and a significant reduction was already evident by age around 41. Because profiling used bulk unsorted PBMCs, naive and antigen-experienced compartments could not be compared conclusively. The long-lived group showed more naive CD4+ T cells, fewer expanded clones and increased TCR diversity than the aged group, suggesting age selection.

The sample was blood. The TCR sequence derives from a human donor in good health. The rearranged chain carries TRBV4-3 and TRBJ2-7, with a tentative D gene TRBD2 over 6 matching bases. The CDR3 region: CASSQGTGDSYEQYF. At the DNA level, the sequence is TGCGCCAGCAGCCAAGGTACGGGGGACTCCTACGAGCAGTACTTC.